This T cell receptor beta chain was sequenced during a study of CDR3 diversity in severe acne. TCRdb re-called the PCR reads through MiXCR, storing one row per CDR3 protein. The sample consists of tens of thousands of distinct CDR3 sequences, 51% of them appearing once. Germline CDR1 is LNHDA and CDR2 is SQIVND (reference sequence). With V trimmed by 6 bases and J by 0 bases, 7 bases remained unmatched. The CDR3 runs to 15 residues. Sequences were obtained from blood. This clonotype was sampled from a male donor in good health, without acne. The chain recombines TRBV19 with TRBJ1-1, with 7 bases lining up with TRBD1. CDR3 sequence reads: CASRVAGQMNTEAFF. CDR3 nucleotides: TGTGCCAGTAGGGTTGCGGGACAGATGAACACTGAAGCTTTCTTT.